The entry below describes one TCR beta chain. These data come from a study of blood T cell repertoires in COVID-19. Study-level information: Acute and convalescent COVID-19 samples came from the United States, Italy and Spain. T cells, B-cell-depleted T cells, or PBMCs provided the cDNA or gDNA that served as material.

CDR1 and CDR2 (germline): LGHNA, YSLEER. V gave up 4 bases and J gave up 5 bases, with 11 bases separating them. CDR3 length: 13 amino acids. In the original processing: How many nucleated cells were present was estimated from reference gene primer amplification. Here immunoSEQ multiplex PCR was the method, and the copy in TCRdb shows in-frame clones only, minus some. The DNA gave D and trimming, while V, J and clone size come from that table. The sample has about 76,000 clones, 75% to 90% seen once. V gene TRBV4-3 combines with J gene TRBJ2-5; D perhaps matches TRBD2 (6 bases). Sequencing input: peripheral blood. This receptor was obtained from a human donor in a cohort sampled during active COVID-19. This CDR3 is CASSPTGRETQYF. The DNA of the CDR3 is TGCGCCAGCAGCCCGACTGGGAGGGAGACCCAGTACTTC.